This entry lists 23 T cell receptor beta chains sequenced from one sample in a study of cytomegalovirus exposure and HLA in healthy donors. Here immunoSEQ multiplex PCR was the method, and the copy in TCRdb shows in-frame clones only, minus some. The profile shows roughly 100,000 clones, roughly 95% of them singletons. Material for sequencing was PBMCs. Receptors were obtained from a woman aged 18-30 years in good health and CMV-seronegative.

In its sample, this clone was seen once. V gene TRBV11-3 combines with J gene TRBJ1-6, with D unclear. Germline lookup yields CDR1 SGHNT and CDR2 YENEEA. V lost 5 bases and J 9 bases, leaving 8 bases between the germline ends. CDR3 length: 12 amino acids. CDR3: CASSRGASPLHF. CDR3 nucleotide sequence: TGTGCCAGCAGCCGGGGAGCTTCACCCCTCCACTTT.

This clone has just one count. The CDR3 protein is CASRQGKSGDTQYF. CDR3 nucleotides: TGTGCCAGCAGACAGGGGAAGTCAGGGGATACGCAGTATTTT. The chain has TRBV2 and TRBJ2-3, with 7 bases identical to TRBD1. The trim removed 6 bases at V and 6 bases at J, leaving 9 bases unmatched. The CDR3 runs to 14 residues. CDR1 is SNHLY, CDR2 FYNNEI, per germline.

This clone appeared once. The rearrangement links TRBV5-1 to TRBJ2-3, with D possibly being TRBD2 (6 bases). V shed 1 base and J shed 5 bases, with 11 bases lying between them. Germline CDR1 reads SGHRS; CDR2 reads YFSETQ. This CDR3 spans 14 amino acids. CDR3 loop: CASSLRLGGDTQYF. The CDR3 DNA sequence: TGCGCCAGCAGCTTGAGACTAGGCGGAGATACGCAGTATTTT.

This clone appeared a single time. The chain uses TRBV7-9 and TRBJ1-1; 9 positions match TRBD1. J gave up 1 base and V 5 bases, and 14 bases lay outside the gene matches. CDR3 size: 18 residues. CDR1 is SEHNR, CDR2 FQNEAQ, per germline (reference sequence). The CDR3 bases are TGTGCCAGCAGCCCCCACGTCCCGGGACAGGGAGCGAACACTGAAGCTTTCTTT. It specifies CASSPHVPGQGANTEAFF. The whole variable domain, remainder taken from reference TRBV7-9 and TRBJ1-1, is DTGVSQNPRHKITKRGQNVTFRCDPISEHNRLYWYRQTLGQGPEFLTYFQNEAQLEKSRLLSDRFSAERPKGSFSTLEIQRTEQGDSAMYLCASSPHVPGQGANTEAFFGQGTRLTVV.

This rearrangement joins TRBV7-8 to TRBJ2-3; 12 bases map to TRBD2. This CDR3 comprises 16 residues. The V gene's germline CDR1 is SGHVS and CDR2 FQNEAQ. V trimming: 5 bases; J trimming: 3 bases; junction bases outside the gene matches: 6. This chain's CDR3 is CASSPLAGGPTDTQYF. The CDR3 nucleotides read TGTGCCAGCAGCCCGCTAGCGGGAGGGCCGACAGATACGCAGTATTTT.

The chain uses TRBV2 and TRBJ2-7; D gene unclear. There are 14 residues in the CDR3. V was pared by 9 bases and J by 1 base, with 16 bases between. Germline-derived CDR1 and CDR2 are SNHLY and FYNNEI. The CDR3 loop reads CASSSTRKSYEQYF. CDR3 coding DNA: TGTGCCAGTTCATCGACACGTAAATCCTACGAGCAGTACTTC.

V usage is TRBV29-1 and J usage is TRBJ1-2; TRBD1 matches at 11 bases. In germline, CDR1 is SQVTM, CDR2 ANQGSEA. The CDR3 has 17 residues. Trimming took 4 bases from V and 4 from J; bases not matched to a gene: 14. The CDR3 region is CSVVVGTGGRPGYGYTF. The DNA for the CDR3 is TGCAGCGTTGTTGTAGGGACAGGGGGAAGGCCTGGCTATGGCTACACCTTC. Complete variable domain (other parts from reference TRBV29-1 and TRBJ1-2): SAVISQKPSRDICQRGTSLTIQCQVDSQVTMMFWYRQQPGQSLTLIATANQGSEATYESGFVIDKFPISRPNLTFSTLTVSNMSPEDSSIYLCSVVVGTGGRPGYGYTFGSGTRLTVV.

J is TRBJ2-6 and V is TRBV6-5, with D maybe TRBD1 (6 bases). V was trimmed by 1 base and J by 4 bases, leaving 11 bases between them. This CDR3 has 16 amino acids. Germline CDR1 MNHEY, CDR2 SVGAGI. The CDR3 DNA reads TGTGCCAGCAGTTACTGGGGGCTGGACGGGGCCAACGTCCTGACTTTC. This gives the protein CASSYWGLDGANVLTF.

The rearrangement uses TRBV4-3 and TRBJ2-2, with TRBD1 as a possible D gene (6 bases). CDR1 and CDR2 (germline): LGHNA, YSLEER. The V gene lost 3 bases and the J gene lost 2 bases, with 13 bases spanning the gap. CDR3 size: 16 residues. The chain's CDR3 is CASSHWGQSNTGELFF. In DNA form, the CDR3 reads TGCGCCAGCAGCCATTGGGGGCAGAGTAACACCGGGGAGCTGTTTTTT.

The chain links TRBV11-3 to TRBJ2-3, with D unclear. V dropped 5 bases and J dropped 3 bases, with 9 bases sitting between them. CDR1 and CDR2 from the germline V gene are SGHNT and YENEEA. The CDR3 spans 13 residues. The CDR3 spells CASSGPTTDTQYF. The CDR3 region has the DNA TGTGCCAGCAGCGGGCCCACTACAGATACGCAGTATTTT.

V is TRBV7-2 and J is TRBJ2-7, with TRBD1 matching over 9 bases. The CDR3 contains 14 residues. The J segment lost 5 bases and the V segment lost 4 bases, leaving 6 bases of the junction unmatched. CDR1 and CDR2 (germline): SGHTA, FQGNSA. CDR3 DNA sequence: TGTGCCAGCAGCTCTCTACAGGGGGCGGACGAGCAGTACTTC. This encodes CASSSLQGADEQYF.

This chain links TRBV9 with TRBJ1-5; D is perhaps TRBD1 (6 bases). Germline V gene data show CDR1 as SGDLS and CDR2 as YYNGEE. The CDR3 runs to 13 residues. V gave up 7 bases and J gave up 6 bases, with 14 bases separating them. This CDR3 reads CASGQGTSQPQHF. The CDR3 DNA is TGTGCCAGCGGGCAGGGGACATCTCAGCCCCAGCATTTT.

This sequence joins TRBV5-1 and TRBJ2-1, with TRBD2 matching 9 bases. The CDR3 is made up of 15 amino acids. The J segment lost 7 bases and the V segment lost 2 bases, leaving 7 bases of the junction unmatched. Germline lookup yields CDR1 SGHRS and CDR2 YFSETQ. CDR3 amino acids: CASSFLAGSNNEQFF. In DNA form, the CDR3 reads TGCGCCAGCAGCTTCCTAGCGGGAAGTAATAATGAGCAGTTCTTC.

The rearrangement links TRBV5-6 to TRBJ1-2; 7 bases match TRBD1. Germline loops: CDR1 SGHDT, CDR2 YYEEEE. This CDR3 is built from 16 residues. Trimming removed 3 bases from V and 1 base from J; junction bases left unmatched: 9. In DNA form, the CDR3 reads TGTGCCAGCAGCTCAGGGACAGTGACTTTTAACTATGGCTACACCTTC. Its protein is CASSSGTVTFNYGYTF.

The genes are TRBV4-2 and TRBJ2-3; the match to TRBD1 covers 7 bases. CDR1 is LGHNA and CDR2 is YNFKEQ in the germline V gene. The CDR3 length is 16 residues. V lost 1 base and J lost 1; bases outside the gene matches: 5. CDR3 residues: CASSQGTGTGTDTQYF. The CDR3 DNA is TGTGCCAGCAGCCAAGGAACCGGGACAGGCACAGATACGCAGTATTTT.

This clone showed up just a few times. The chain couples TRBV25-1 to TRBJ1-5, with D possibly TRBD1 on 6 matching bases. The V gene's germline CDR1 is MGHDK and CDR2 SYGVNS. The CDR3 is made up of 16 amino acids. Trimming stripped 2 bases from V and 0 bases from J, with 11 bases between. In DNA form, the CDR3 reads TGTGCCAGCAGTGAAGGACAGCAGGATAGCAATCAGCCCCAGCATTTT. It specifies CASSEGQQDSNQPQHF.

The chain links TRBV10-3 to TRBJ2-3; 8 bases line up with TRBD2. This CDR3 has 12 residues. The germline V gene has CDR1 ENHRY and CDR2 SYGVKD. V was clipped by 2 bases and J by 12 bases; unmatched bases: 4. The CDR3 protein is CAISEAGTRQYF. Here the CDR3 DNA reads TGTGCCATCAGTGAGGCCGGGACTAGACAGTATTTT.

CDR3 region: CASSLALEIAGGPNTGELFF. As DNA, the CDR3 is TGTGCCAGCAGCTTAGCGCTAGAAATAGCGGGGGGCCCGAACACCGGGGAGCTGTTTTTT. V usage is TRBV7-2 and J usage is TRBJ2-2; 10 bases align to TRBD2. J gave up 0 bases and V 0 bases, and 10 bases lay outside the gene matches. CDR1 and CDR2 from the germline V gene are SGHTA and FQGNSA. CDR3 length: 20 residues.

On this clone: A junction boundary mismatches the germline segment, possibly from a read error. The rearrangement joins TRBV18 to TRBJ2-5, with 7 positions matching TRBD1. This CDR3 contains 14 residues. From germline, CDR1 is KGHSH and CDR2 LQKENI. DNA of the CDR3: TGTGCCAGCTCAGCACCGGGACAGCAAGAGACCCAGTACTTC. It specifies CASSAPGQQETQYF.

The V and J genes are TRBV7-2 and TRBJ2-3, with 7 bases lining up with TRBD2. The CDR3 length is 16 residues. Trimming removed 1 base from V and 5 bases from J; junction bases left unmatched: 9. Germline CDR1 is SGHTA and CDR2 is FQGNSA. In nucleotides, the CDR3 is TGTGCCAGCAGCTTAGTAGCGACTAGCAGACGAGATACGCAGTATTTT. Translated, it gives CASSLVATSRRDTQYF.

The chain carries TRBV30 and TRBJ1-1; 8 bases agree with TRBD1. Trimming took 3 bases from V and 11 from J; bases not matched to a gene: 8. From germline, CDR1 is GTSNPN and CDR2 SVGIG (reference sequence). This CDR3 spans 12 amino acids. CDR3 nucleotides: TGTGCCTGGAGCCCCCGGACAGGGAACGCTTTCTTT. The encoded protein is CAWSPRTGNAFF. Drawing the rest from reference TRBV30 and TRBJ1-1, the complete variable domain is SQTIHQWPATLVQPVGSPLSLECTVEGTSNPNLYWYRQAAGRGLQLLFYSVGIGQISSEVPQNLSASRPQDRQFILSSKKLLLSDSGFYLCAWSPRTGNAFFGQGTRLTVV.

The table lists this clone with a few counts. This rearrangement joins TRBV19 to TRBJ1-4; 8 positions agree with TRBD1. The CDR3 spans 15 residues. Unmatched junction bases numbered 5, after V lost 6 bases and J lost 2 bases. The germline V gene encodes CDR1 LNHDA and CDR2 SQIVND (reference sequence). The CDR3 here is CASRLRQGTNEKLFF. For the CDR3, the DNA is TGTGCCAGTAGGCTTAGACAGGGGACTAATGAAAAACTGTTTTTT.

The rearrangement uses TRBV14 and TRBJ1-1; D ambiguous. Germline loops: CDR1 SGHDN, CDR2 FVKESK. The ends were cut back, 3 bases at V and 11 bases at J, with 13 bases in the middle. The CDR3 totals 12 residues. The CDR3 nucleotides are TGTGCCAGCAGCCACGCACTCTCCCGCGCTTTCTTT. Translated: CASSHALSRAFF.